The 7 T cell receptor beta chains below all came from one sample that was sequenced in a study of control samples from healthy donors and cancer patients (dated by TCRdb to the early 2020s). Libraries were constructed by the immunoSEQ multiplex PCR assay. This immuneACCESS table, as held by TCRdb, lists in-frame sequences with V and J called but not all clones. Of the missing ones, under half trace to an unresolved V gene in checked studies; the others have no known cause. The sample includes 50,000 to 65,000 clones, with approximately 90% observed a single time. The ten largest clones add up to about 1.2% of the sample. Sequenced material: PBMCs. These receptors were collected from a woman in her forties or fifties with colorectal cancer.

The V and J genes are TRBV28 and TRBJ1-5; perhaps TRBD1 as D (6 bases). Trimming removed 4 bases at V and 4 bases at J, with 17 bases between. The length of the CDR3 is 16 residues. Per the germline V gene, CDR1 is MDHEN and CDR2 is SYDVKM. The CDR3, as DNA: TGTGCCAGCAGTTCTTGGAACAGGGTTGGGAATCAGCCCCAGCATTTT. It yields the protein CASSSWNRVGNQPQHF.

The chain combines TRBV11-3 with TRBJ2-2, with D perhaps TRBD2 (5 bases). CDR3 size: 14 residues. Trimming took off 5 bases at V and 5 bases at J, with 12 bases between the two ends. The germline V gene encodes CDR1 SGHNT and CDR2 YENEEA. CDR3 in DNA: TGTGCCAGCAGCGCGAGGGAAGGAACCGGGGAGCTGTTTTTT. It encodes CASSAREGTGELFF. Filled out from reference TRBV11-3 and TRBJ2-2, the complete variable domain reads EAGVVQSPRYKIIEKKQPVAFWCNPISGHNTLYWYLQNLGQGPELLIRYENEEAVDDSQLPKDRFSAERLKGVDSTLKIQPAELGDSAVYLCASSAREGTGELFFGEGSRLTVL.

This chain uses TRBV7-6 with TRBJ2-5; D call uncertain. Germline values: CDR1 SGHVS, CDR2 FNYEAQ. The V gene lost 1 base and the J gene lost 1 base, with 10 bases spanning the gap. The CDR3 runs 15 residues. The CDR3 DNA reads TGTGCCAGCAGCTTAGTGCCCCTACCCCAAGAGACCCAGTACTTC. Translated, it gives CASSLVPLPQETQYF.

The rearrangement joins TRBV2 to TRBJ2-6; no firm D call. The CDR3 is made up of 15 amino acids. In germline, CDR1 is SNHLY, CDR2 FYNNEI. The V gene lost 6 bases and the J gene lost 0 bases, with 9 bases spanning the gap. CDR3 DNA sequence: TGTGCCAGCAGACGAGAGCCCTCTGGGGCCAACGTCCTGACTTTC. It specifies CASRREPSGANVLTF.

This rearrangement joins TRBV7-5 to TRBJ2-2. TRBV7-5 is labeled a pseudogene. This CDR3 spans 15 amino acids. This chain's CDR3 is CVREGRFPLTGELFF. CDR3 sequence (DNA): TGTGTCAGAGAGGGACGGTTCCCTCTCACCGGGGAGCTGTTTTTT.

CDR3 protein: CASSPVAGAYGYTF. CDR3 DNA sequence: TGTGCCAGCAGCCCCGTGGCAGGAGCCTATGGCTACACCTTC. The chain employs TRBV7-6 and TRBJ1-2; D remains ambiguous. CDR1 SGHVS and CDR2 FNYEAQ come from the germline V gene. The CDR3 consists of 14 residues. V was trimmed by 5 bases and J by 4 bases, leaving 14 bases between them.

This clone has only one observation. The CDR3 region has the DNA TGTGCCTGGAGCAAACTGGGATACGAGCAGTACTTC. Protein product: CAWSKLGYEQYF. This chain connects TRBV30 to TRBJ2-7; D is unresolved. Germline loops: CDR1 GTSNPN, CDR2 SVGIG (reference sequence). There are 12 residues in the CDR3. V shed 3 bases and J shed 4 bases, with 10 bases lying between them.